A selection of T cell receptor beta chains follows, all from one sample in a study of blood T cell repertoires in COVID-19. Sequenced by immunoSEQ multiplex PCR; TCRdb stores in-frame clones only, minus some. The sample has 90,000 to 120,000 clones; around 83% are singletons. Sample: peripheral blood. Receptors originate from a man between 65 and 85 years old with acute or convalescent COVID-19. The CDR3 runs from the conserved cysteine through the conserved F or W. The D gene is left open where the match is weak. Clone size appears in some rows only: once, few, many, or a class for an expanded clone.

j_gene	len	abundance	v_gene	d_gene	CDR3nt	CDR3aa
TRBJ1-2	13	NA	TRBV27	TRBD1	TGTGCCAGCAGTTCGGGACAGGGGGGGGGCTACACCTTC	CASSSGQGGGYTF
TRBJ2-1	17	once	TRBV3-1/TRBV3-2	TRBD2	TGTGCCAGCAGCCAAGGAACTAGCGGGGGGGCGGGTAGTGAGCAGTTCTTC	CASSQGTSGGAGSEQFF
TRBJ1-2	13	NA	TRBV29-1	NA	TGCAGCGTTCCCGGGACAAGGGAAGACGGCTACACCTTC	CSVPGTREDGYTF
TRBJ1-2	14	few	TRBV6-5	NA	TGTGCCAGCAGTTACGGGGGGGCTAACTATGGCTACACCTTC	CASSYGGANYGYTF
TRBJ2-3	17	NA	TRBV27	TRBD1	TGTGCCAGCACCTTCGTGACTGGACAGGGGCCCACAGATACGCAGTATTTT	CASTFVTGQGPTDTQYF
TRBJ1-2	14	few	TRBV5-4	TRBD1	TGTGCCAGCAGCTTGAGGCAGGGGGCCAACGGCTACACCTTC	CASSLRQGANGYTF
TRBJ2-1	15	NA	TRBV5-1	NA	TGCGCCAGCAGCTTGGTGCAGGCCGCCTACAATGAGCAGTTCTTC	CASSLVQAAYNEQFF
TRBJ2-5	15	NA	TRBV18	TRBD1	TGTGCCAGCTCACCACCAGGACAGGGGGGAGAGACCCAGTACTTC	CASSPPGQGGETQYF
TRBJ2-1	13	NA	TRBV9	NA	TGTGCCAGCAGCCCGCAAGAGGCCATTGAGCAGTTCTTC	CASSPQEAIEQFF
TRBJ1-5	13	NA	TRBV11-2	NA	TGTGCCAGCAGCTTAGCAGGGGATCAGCCCCAGCATTTT	CASSLAGDQPQHF
TRBJ1-4	16	once	TRBV4-1	NA	TGCGCCAGCAGCCAAGATCCCCCAGGAGGTAATGAAAAACTGTTTTTT	CASSQDPPGGNEKLFF
TRBJ1-1	14	few	TRBV2	NA	TGTGCCAGCAGTGAAGCGACTTTTACCCCTGAAGCTTTCTTT	CASSEATFTPEAFF
TRBJ1-1	13	NA	TRBV5-1	TRBD1	TGCGCCAGCAGCCTCCCGGGGACAGGGACAGCTTTCTTT	CASSLPGTGTAFF
TRBJ1-3	17	NA	TRBV7-9	NA	TGTGCCAGCAGCCCCTCCTCACAGGGAAGCTCTGGAAACACCATATATTTT	CASSPSSQGSSGNTIYF
TRBJ2-5	16	NA	TRBV11-2	NA	TGTGCCAGCAGCTACTCGACAGGTGGGTCCCAAGAGACCCAGTACTTC	CASSYSTGGSQETQYF
TRBJ1-3	14	NA	TRBV27	NA	TGTGCCAGCAGTTCCCCCGGCTCTGGAAACACCATATATTTT	CASSSPGSGNTIYF
TRBJ2-7	12	NA	TRBV13	NA	TGTGCCAGCAGCTTAGCGGGGTACGAGCAGTACTTC	CASSLAGYEQYF
TRBJ1-1	16	NA	TRBV5-4	TRBD1	TGTGCCAGCAGCACGGGGACAGGGCACATGAACACTGAAGCTTTCTTT	CASSTGTGHMNTEAFF
TRBJ1-6	13	NA	TRBV14	NA	TGTGCCAGCAGTTTTACAGGGAATTCACCCCTCCACTTT	CASSFTGNSPLHF
TRBJ2-1	15	NA	TRBV27	TRBD2	TGTGCCAGCAGTTTAGAAGCGGGGGGGTCCAATGAGCAGTTCTTC	CASSLEAGGSNEQFF
TRBJ1-1	18	NA	TRBV10-3	TRBD1	TGTGCCATCAGCAACTCCGGGACAGCCACCTTCATGAACACTGAAGCTTTCTTT	CAISNSGTATFMNTEAFF
TRBJ2-3	18	once	TRBV4-1	TRBD2	TGCGCCAGCAGCCAAGAAAGGTTCGGGCTAGCGGGGGTAGATACGCAGTATTTT	CASSQERFGLAGVDTQYF
TRBJ2-7	15	few	TRBV7-2	TRBD2	TGTGCCAGCAGCTTAGAGGCTAGCGGGACCTACGAGCAGTACTTC	CASSLEASGTYEQYF
TRBJ2-1	14	NA	TRBV6-5	NA	TGTGCCAGCAGTTACCCCGACGGGTACAATGAGCAGTTCTTC	CASSYPDGYNEQFF
TRBJ2-2	14	NA	TRBV11-1	NA	TGTGCCAGCAGCTTTGACAGGACGAACGGGGAGCTGTTTTTT	CASSFDRTNGELFF
TRBJ1-6	15	NA	TRBV5-1	NA	TGCGCCAGCAGTTTGGACTCCGGGAGGCATTCACCCCTCCACTTT	CASSLDSGRHSPLHF
TRBJ1-1	13	NA	TRBV5-1	TRBD1	TGCGCCAGCAGCTTGGGTTGGGACAGAGAAGCTTTCTTT	CASSLGWDREAFF
TRBJ1-2	14	NA	TRBV6-5	TRBD1	TGTGCCAGCAGTTACAAAGCCGGGACAGGAGGCTACACCTTC	CASSYKAGTGGYTF
TRBJ1-3	15	NA	TRBV7-8	NA	TGTGCCAGCAGCTTTGCCACAGTGGCTGGAAACACCATATATTTT	CASSFATVAGNTIYF
TRBJ2-2	16	few	TRBV6-6	TRBD1	TGTGCCAGCAGTTACGGGACAGGATCGAACACCGGGGAGCTGTTTTTT	CASSYGTGSNTGELFF
TRBJ2-5	15	NA	TRBV7-2	TRBD1	TGTGCCAGCAGCTTAGAAGGACAGGGGCGGGAGACCCAGTACTTC	CASSLEGQGRETQYF
TRBJ1-1	14	NA	TRBV7-2	NA	TGTGCCAGCAGCTCTCAGCGAAGGTCAACTGAAGCTTTCTTT	CASSSQRRSTEAFF
TRBJ2-7	13	NA	TRBV3-1/TRBV3-2	NA	TGTGCCAGCAGCTTAGGACGGGGCTACGAGCAGTACTTC	CASSLGRGYEQYF
TRBJ1-4	15	NA	TRBV29-1	TRBD1	TGCAGCGTTGCGGTCGGAGGGACAGGGGAAGAAAAACTGTTTTTT	CSVAVGGTGEEKLFF
TRBJ2-7	13	NA	TRBV24-1	NA	TGTGCCACCAGTGCAGGGGGGAAGGACGAGCAGTACTTC	CATSAGGKDEQYF
TRBJ1-2	17	NA	TRBV7-9	NA	TGTGCCAGCAGCTTAGTACTCGACAGGCGGGTTAACTATGGCTACACCTTC	CASSLVLDRRVNYGYTF